This entry describes one T cell receptor (beta chain). Original handling: Amplification with reference gene primers provided the estimates of nucleated cell counts. Method: immunoSEQ multiplex PCR; TCRdb's copy keeps in-frame clones and lacks some. V and J calls plus clone size are reproduced from that table; the DNA served to infer D and trimming. This sample has 380,000 or so clones, with more than 70% found just once. This record comes from a study of blood T cell repertoires in COVID-19. Study-level background: T cells, B-cell-depleted T cells, or PBMCs provided the cDNA or gDNA that served as material.

The study assigned cohorts using participant-reported clinical history. The receptor comes from a man aged 25 to 45 who had recovered from COVID-19. The sample consisted of PBMCs or T cells enriched from blood (not recorded which).

The CDR3 is CASSQVTGQETQYF. The DNA of the CDR3 is TGCGCCAGCAGCCAAGTGACAGGACAAGAGACCCAGTACTTC. V usage is TRBV4-1 and J usage is TRBJ2-5; possibly TRBD1 for D (6 bases). This CDR3 has 14 residues. V was trimmed by 1 base and J by 2 bases, leaving 8 bases between them. CDR1 and CDR2 (germline): MGHRA, YSYEKL.